This T cell receptor beta chain is from a study of T cells in Graves' hyperthyroidism and ophthalmopathy. Turning to the study itself: The authors collected peripheral blood at initial diagnosis, before any treatment.

PBMCs were sourced from roughly 9.7 ml fresh peripheral blood. On this clonotype itself: What it binds is not known.

Study-wide findings and caveats: Blood samples included most of the expanded thyroid clonotypes exceeding 0.001.

Amplification of TCR beta CDR3 regions used RNA as the template. TCR CDR3 regions were first amplified by RT-PCR with HTBI primers. TCRdb analysed the multiplex PCR reads with MiXCR anew, one entry per CDR3 protein. The sample yields roughly 560,000 distinct CDR3 sequences, roughly 14% seen once. V was shortened by 4 bases and J by 5 bases, with 20 bases between the two germline ends. Germline V gene data show CDR1 as MNHEY and CDR2 as SMNVEV (reference sequence). CDR3 length equals 17 residues. Sequencing input: blood. The TCR comes from a woman in her 40s with Graves' ophthalmopathy. The chain couples TRBV27 to TRBJ2-2; TRBD1 or TRBD2 may be the D gene (7 bases each). The CDR3 sequence: CASSYLAGQGVTGELFF. For the CDR3, the DNA is TGTGCCAGCAGTTATTTAGCGGGTCAGGGGGTTACCGGGGAGCTGTTTTTT.